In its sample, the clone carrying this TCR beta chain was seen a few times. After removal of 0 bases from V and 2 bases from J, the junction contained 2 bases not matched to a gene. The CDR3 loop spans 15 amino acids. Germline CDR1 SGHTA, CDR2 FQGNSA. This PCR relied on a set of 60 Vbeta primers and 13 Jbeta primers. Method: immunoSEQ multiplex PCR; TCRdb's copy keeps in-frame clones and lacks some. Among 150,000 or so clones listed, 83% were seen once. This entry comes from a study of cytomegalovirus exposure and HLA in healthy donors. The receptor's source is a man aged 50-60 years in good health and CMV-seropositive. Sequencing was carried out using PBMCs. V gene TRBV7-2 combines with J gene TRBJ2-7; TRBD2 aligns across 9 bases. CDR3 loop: CASSLAGGGAYEQYF. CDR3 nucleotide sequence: TGTGCCAGCAGCTTAGCGGGCGGGGGGGCCTACGAGCAGTACTTC.